The next 12 T cell receptor beta chains were all read from a single sample in a study of neoadjuvant anti-PD-1 for oral cavity cancer. This table comes from immunoSEQ multiplex PCR, and its TCRdb copy is limited to in-frame clones, with some not included. The data show about 24,000 clones, under 30% seen once. Indicated time point: after neoadjuvant nivolumab, at surgical resection. Here the sequenced sample was tumor tissue, taken after nivolumab (anti-PD-1) treatment. These receptors were taken from a person aged 35-79 years with oral cavity squamous cell carcinoma.

This clone was recorded a few times. The rearrangement uses TRBV2 and TRBJ1-1; D is possibly TRBD1 (5 bases). Between the trimmed V and J ends, which lost 0 bases and 6 bases, there was a span of 20 bases. There are 17 residues in the CDR3. The germline CDR1 and CDR2 sequences are SNHLY and FYNNEI. Here the CDR3 reads CASSEALRTGPRAEAFF. The CDR3 DNA sequence: TGTGCCAGCAGTGAAGCGCTCCGGACCGGCCCCAGGGCTGAAGCTTTCTTT. Together with reference TRBV2 and TRBJ1-1, the CDR3 gives the full variable domain: EPEVTQTPSHQVTQMGQEVILRCVPISNHLYFYWYRQILGQKVEFLVSFYNNEISEKSEIFDDQFSVERPDGSNFTLKIRSTKLEDSAMYFCASSEALRTGPRAEAFFGQGTRLTVV.

This clone was detected only a few times. The rearrangement uses TRBV9 and TRBJ2-1; TRBD2 matches at 10 bases. V trimming: 2 bases; J trimming: 5 bases; junction bases outside the gene matches: 7. The V gene's germline CDR1 is SGDLS and CDR2 YYNGEE. This CDR3 contains 16 residues. CDR3 sequence reads: CASSVRGAGGNNEQFF. Written as DNA, the CDR3 is TGTGCCAGCAGCGTTCGTGGAGCGGGAGGGAACAATGAGCAGTTCTTC.

This sequence joins TRBV2 and TRBJ1-5, with D possibly matching TRBD1 (6 bases). Trimming took 1 base from V and 1 from J, leaving 11 bases between them. The CDR3 runs to 16 residues. CDR1 is SNHLY, CDR2 FYNNEI, per germline. Written as DNA, the CDR3 is TGTGCCAGCAGTGAAGTAAGGACAGCCAGCAATCAGCCCCAGCATTTT. It is translated as CASSEVRTASNQPQHF.

This clone was seen a handful of times. V is TRBV7-9 and J is TRBJ2-3, with TRBD2 matching over 10 bases. The V gene end was trimmed by 5 bases and the J gene end by 2 bases; junction bases not matched to a gene: 7. CDR1 is SEHNR and CDR2 is FQNEAQ in the germline V gene (reference sequence). This CDR3 has 16 residues. For the CDR3, the DNA is TGTGCCAGCAGCACCAGGACTAGCGGTTACACAGATACGCAGTATTTT. This gives the protein CASSTRTSGYTDTQYF.

The chain carries TRBV10-2 and TRBJ1-2, with a possible D match to TRBD1 (5 bases). CDR3 size: 14 residues. The V gene's germline CDR1 is WSHSY and CDR2 SAAADI. Trimming removed 8 bases at V and 4 bases at J, with 17 bases between. CDR3 residues: CASRPTGPTYGYTF. CDR3 in DNA: TGCGCCAGCCGACCCACGGGACCGACCTATGGCTACACCTTC.

Within the sample, this clone is medium-sized. The chain joins TRBV7-9 to TRBJ2-5; 7 bases are shared with TRBD2. Germline CDR1 is SEHNR and CDR2 is FQNEAQ (reference sequence). Germline trimming cut 6 bases from V and 7 bases from J; bases unmatched to any gene: 5. The CDR3 is 12 amino acids. The CDR3 protein is CASSPGLPTQYF. DNA of the CDR3: TGTGCCAGCAGTCCGGGACTACCGACCCAGTACTTC.

This clone was detected only a few times. The chain is built from TRBV4-1 and TRBJ2-5; D might be TRBD1 (6 bases). The CDR3 contains 15 residues. Germline V gene data show CDR1 as MGHRA and CDR2 as YSYEKL. Between the trimmed V and J ends, which lost 0 bases and 2 bases, there was a span of 10 bases. The CDR3 DNA follows: TGCGCCAGCAGCCAAGATCCCGGACAGCAAGAGACCCAGTACTTC. Protein: CASSQDPGQQETQYF.

Only a few counts were recorded for this clone. CDR3: CASSLEFGGGYTF. The CDR3, as DNA: TGTGCCAGCAGCTTAGAATTTGGGGGCGGCTACACCTTC. The V call is TRBV7-9, the J call TRBJ1-2; possibly TRBD1 for D (6 bases). V was cut by 1 base and J by 8 bases, with 11 bases left in between. The CDR3 covers 13 residues. The V gene's germline CDR1 is SEHNR and CDR2 FQNEAQ (reference sequence).

The sample holds a few counts of this clone. This chain joins TRBV18 and TRBJ1-2; tentative D call: TRBD1 (5 bases). CDR3 length equals 14 residues. CDR1 is KGHSH and CDR2 is LQKENI in the germline V gene. Trimming left V 2 bases short and J 8 bases short, with 15 bases between. CDR3 bases: TGTGCCAGCTCACCAAATACAGGCCCTATGGGCTACACCTTC. It specifies CASSPNTGPMGYTF.

The V gene is TRBV11-3, the J gene TRBJ2-1, with 12 bases fitting TRBD2. The germline V gene encodes CDR1 SGHNT and CDR2 YENEEA. CDR3 length: 14 residues. Germline trimming cut 6 bases from V and 10 bases from J; bases unmatched to any gene: 7. The CDR3 coding sequence is TGTGCCAGCAGTGTGACTAGCGGGAGTTTGGAGCAGTTCTTC. Translation: CASSVTSGSLEQFF.

The table lists this clone with a few counts. V and J are TRBV19 and TRBJ1-2, with a weak D call TRBD1 (5 bases). V was cut by 6 bases and J by 8 bases, with 10 bases left in between. The germline V gene encodes CDR1 LNHDA and CDR2 SQIVND (reference sequence). The CDR3 has 11 residues. The CDR3 protein is CASSGGEGYTF. In nucleotides, the CDR3 is TGTGCCAGTAGCGGAGGGGAAGGCTACACCTTC. Using reference TRBV19 and TRBJ1-2 for the parts outside the CDR3, the full variable domain is DGGITQSPKYLFRKEGQNVTLSCEQNLNHDAMYWYRQDPGQGLRLIYYSQIVNDFQKGDIAEGYSVSREKKESFPLTVTSAQKNPTAFYLCASSGGEGYTFGSGTRLTVV.

This clone was counted between two and nine times. The gene calls are TRBV5-1 and TRBJ2-7, with TRBD2 matching over 12 bases. The CDR3 runs to 16 residues. Unmatched junction bases numbered 5, after V lost 4 bases and J lost 0 bases. The germline V gene has CDR1 SGHRS and CDR2 YFSETQ. The DNA of the CDR3 is TGCGCCAGCAGCCTAACTAGCGGGGGGACCTCCTACGAGCAGTACTTC. Its translation is CASSLTSGGTSYEQYF.